The rows below give T cell receptor beta chains drawn from one sample of a study of vaccination effects on CD4 cells after COVID-19. Here immunoSEQ multiplex PCR was the method, and the copy in TCRdb shows in-frame clones only, minus some. The sample carries over 60,000 clones, 65% to 85% recorded once. Antigens for these TCRs are unknown. The sequencing used CD4+ T cells from PBMCs cultured with HCoV-NL63 spike peptides, collected before COVID-19 vaccination. The origin of the receptors is a human donor who received a COVID-19 vaccine. Both conserved end residues are part of each CDR3. A D gene is named only where the DNA matches it firmly. Rows give clone size only sometimes, using once, few, many, or a class for an expanded clone.

J: TRBJ1-6
D: .
size: .
V: TRBV6-5
DNA: TGTGCCAGCCGAGGCGTGGGTGGCTCACCCCTCCACTTT
CDR3: CASRGVGGSPLHF

J: TRBJ2-3
D: TRBD2
size: .
V: TRBV6-1
DNA: TGTGCCAGCAGTGAAGCTGGACTAGCGGGGACAGATACGCAGTATTTT
CDR3: CASSEAGLAGTDTQYF

J: TRBJ2-3
D: .
size: .
V: TRBV11-2
DNA: TGTGCCAGCAGCTTAGATGGTCCCTTTTGGGATACGCAGTATTTT
CDR3: CASSLDGPFWDTQYF

J: TRBJ1-6
D: .
size: .
V: TRBV5-1
DNA: TGCGCCAGCAGCTTGGGACAGTTAAATTCACCCCTCCACTTT
CDR3: CASSLGQLNSPLHF

J: TRBJ2-4
D: TRBD2
size: .
V: TRBV18
DNA: TGTGCCAGCCGGGGGGATTTTGACGGAGGGGAGTACTTC
CDR3: CASRGDFDGGEYF

J: TRBJ1-2
D: TRBD1
size: .
V: TRBV2
DNA: TGTGCCAGCAGACGACCGGGACAGGGACCGGGCTACACCTTC
CDR3: CASRRPGQGPGYTF

J: TRBJ1-1
D: .
size: .
V: TRBV5-6
DNA: TGTGCCAGCAGCTTGGGGGCTGCAAGTAACACTGAAGCTTTCTTT
CDR3: CASSLGAASNTEAFF

J: TRBJ2-3
D: .
size: .
V: TRBV5-1
DNA: TGCGCCAGCAGCTTGGCTAGCGCCAGCACAGATACGCAGTATTTT
CDR3: CASSLASASTDTQYF

J: TRBJ2-1
D: TRBD1
size: once
V: TRBV19
DNA: TGTGCCAGTAGCCGGGGGTCCGGGACAGGACATCACAATGAGCAGTTCTTC
CDR3: CASSRGSGTGHHNEQFF

J: TRBJ2-6
D: .
size: .
V: TRBV5-1
DNA: TGCGCCAGCAGCTATGGGACGGGGAACTCTGGGGCCAACGTCCTGACTTTC
CDR3: CASSYGTGNSGANVLTF

J: TRBJ1-1
D: TRBD1
size: once
V: TRBV18
DNA: TGTGCCAGCTCACCTATACAGGGGGCGAACACTGAAGCTTTCTTT
CDR3: CASSPIQGANTEAFF

J: TRBJ1-2
D: TRBD1
size: few
V: TRBV10-3
DNA: TGTGCCATCAGTGACAGGGGGGAAAACTATGGCTACACCTTC
CDR3: CAISDRGENYGYTF

J: TRBJ1-2
D: .
size: .
V: TRBV9
DNA: TGTGCCAGCAGCGTAGGGACATACTATGGCTACACCTTC
CDR3: CASSVGTYYGYTF

J: TRBJ1-6
D: .
size: few
V: TRBV7-3
DNA: TGTGCCAGCAGCTTAACAGACTCCTATAATTCACCCCTCCACTTT
CDR3: CASSLTDSYNSPLHF

J: TRBJ1-2
D: TRBD1
size: .
V: TRBV2
DNA: TGTGCCAGCATGGACTTCGTCCAGGGGGCGGGTGGCTACACCTTC
CDR3: CASMDFVQGAGGYTF

J: TRBJ2-1
D: TRBD1
size: .
V: TRBV7-9
DNA: TGTGCCAGCAGCTCCCACCCAGACAGGGGGCTAACGGGTGAGCAGTTCTTC
CDR3: CASSSHPDRGLTGEQFF

J: TRBJ2-1
D: TRBD2
size: .
V: TRBV3-1/TRBV3-2
DNA: TGTGCCAGCAGCCAAGATATTGGTAGCGGGGTGCTAGAGCAGTTCTTC
CDR3: CASSQDIGSGVLEQFF

J: TRBJ2-1
D: TRBD2
size: .
V: TRBV27
DNA: TGTGCCAGCAGCTTAGCGGGGAAATCCTACAATGAGCAGTTCTTC
CDR3: CASSLAGKSYNEQFF

J: TRBJ1-5
D: .
size: .
V: TRBV11-2
DNA: TGTGCCAGCAGCTCTGCAGTTCAGCCCCAGCATTTT
CDR3: CASSSAVQPQHF

J: TRBJ1-1
D: .
size: .
V: TRBV6-5
DNA: TGTGCCAGCAGTACGACGTGGCCCAGCCCTGAAGCTTTCTTT
CDR3: CASSTTWPSPEAFF

J: TRBJ2-2
D: .
size: few
V: TRBV24-1
DNA: TGTGCCACCAGTGATTTGGGGACCCCAGGGGCCGGGGAGCTGTTTTTT
CDR3: CATSDLGTPGAGELFF

J: TRBJ2-5
D: .
size: .
V: TRBV3-1/TRBV3-2
DNA: TGTGCCAGCAGCTCCCTCCCGACCGCGGGGCCAGAGACCCAGTACTTC
CDR3: CASSSLPTAGPETQYF

J: TRBJ2-1
D: .
size: .
V: TRBV29-1
DNA: TGCAGCGTTGCCTCCCGGCAGGGAAAGGAGTTCAATGAGCAGTTCTTC
CDR3: CSVASRQGKEFNEQFF

J: TRBJ2-1
D: .
size: once
V: TRBV4-3
DNA: TGCGCCAGCAGCTTACAAGGTATATTCTCTGAGCAGTTCTTC
CDR3: CASSLQGIFSEQFF

J: TRBJ1-1
D: TRBD1
size: once
V: TRBV18
DNA: TGTGCCAGCTCACCACTGGACAGGGCCACTGAAGCTTTCTTT
CDR3: CASSPLDRATEAFF

J: TRBJ1-5
D: .
size: .
V: TRBV7-2
DNA: TGTGCCAGCAGTCGGGTAGAGAGTCAGCCCCAGCATTTT
CDR3: CASSRVESQPQHF

J: TRBJ1-1
D: .
size: .
V: TRBV18
DNA: TGTGCCAGCTCCGATGACCGCCAAGCTTTCTTT
CDR3: CASSDDRQAFF

J: TRBJ1-5
D: .
size: .
V: TRBV4-3
DNA: TGCGCCAGCAGCCCCATGGCGGGTTTCAATCAGCCCCAGCATTTT
CDR3: CASSPMAGFNQPQHF